The rows below give T cell receptor beta chains drawn from one sample of a study of persistence of HIV-infected CD4 T cells. No antigen has been identified for these receptors. The data were produced by immunoSEQ multiplex PCR, yet TCRdb's version contains in-frame clones alone and is incomplete. The sample includes 48,000 or so clones, about four fifths of them seen just once. The source was CD4+ T cells sorted from PBMCs after approximately 20-hour stimulation, collected from a patient who received antiretroviral therapy. The source of these receptors is an adult man with HIV who was CMV-seropositive. Both conserved end residues are trimmed from each CDR3.

TRBV29-1 SVEDPLGTGGSYEQY
TRBV3-1/TRBV3-2 ASSLEETQY
TRBV12-3/TRBV12-4 ASSRGDSYEQY
TRBV7-9 ASSLTTGDEGYT
TRBV5-1 ASSLRAAATNTEAF
TRBV5-1 ASSLGFGSTSDTIY
TRBV19 ASKYEGGTGNSNQPQH
TRBV21-1 ASSIHTQFTDTQY
TRBV5-8 ASSLRTLVEAF
TRBV29-1 SARSGGMNTEAF
TRBV2 ASSKGLAGANTGELF
TRBV3-1/TRBV3-2 ASSRSGQGVQEAF
TRBV30 AWSQTAGTGANVLT
TRBV30 AWSGAHRRNEQF
TRBV7-2 ASSSGAQGYEQY
TRBV5-5 ASSDTRRGTSYEQY
TRBV7-2 ASSFSGTLVSYEQY
TRBV5-4 AQSGTLNTGELF
TRBV27 ASRGGPQAGYT
TRBV4-1 ASSQESWGTTRGYT
TRBV29-1 SVEGLGGGPGLGSYEQY
TRBV7-2 ASSLEANYGYT
TRBV28 ASSLAGAPRTQY
TRBV5-6 ASTPAGGRSEKLF
TRBV3-1/TRBV3-2 ATSLGQGDYEQY
TRBV27 ASSQTGRRIEAF
TRBV6-5 ASSHGTGRNTEAF
TRBV6-5 ASSYSGVYNEQF
TRBV5-1 ASSLAGRTEAF
TRBV7-6 ASSSPDTPSTDTQY
TRBV2 ASSETTRVAQPQH
TRBV7-2 ASSPRGARFTGELF
TRBV7-9 ASSLMVNSPLH
TRBV13 ASSLVKGPAF
TRBV7-9 ASSLGSGNTIY
TRBV19 ASSFLYREGYGYT
TRBV9 ASSVPHSSSYNSPLH
TRBV4-1 ASSQERLAGTNEQF
TRBV27 ASSWGQKFNEQF
TRBV5-6 ASSPLYKGQETQY
TRBV7-8 ASSLEGGLSYEQY
TRBV15 ATSRGGNTDTQY
TRBV5-1 ASSQGQLMNTEAF
TRBV19 ASRGLAGGTGGFYEQY
TRBV30 AWSVWDRATEAF
TRBV30 AWSVTGTGVSRYT